These T cell receptor beta chains were read from a single sample in a study of Ad26.COV2.S vaccination and SARS-CoV-2 variants. Sequencing used immunoSEQ multiplex PCR; TCRdb keeps in-frame clones, though not all of them. The repertoire holds hundreds of thousands of clones, with over 75% as singletons. The specimen was peripheral blood, collected in a trial of Ad26.COV2.S vaccine versus placebo. The receptors stem from a person between 18 and 60 years old who received the Ad26.COV2.S COVID-19 vaccine or a placebo. The CDR3 runs from the conserved cysteine through the conserved F or W. Each record gives: V gene, D gene, CDR3 protein. The D gene is left open where the match is weak.

v_call: TRBV10-1
d_call: TRBD2
cdr3_aa: CASSPWGGGYNEQFF

v_call: TRBV5-1
d_call: TRBD2
cdr3_aa: CASSISTSGLYEQYF

v_call: TRBV28
d_call: TRBD2
cdr3_aa: CASSLREGGLSLLSTDTQYF

v_call: TRBV2
d_call: TRBD2
cdr3_aa: CASTLGLAGSQETQYF

v_call: TRBV18
d_call: TRBD1
cdr3_aa: CASSPRTGYLYEQYF

v_call: TRBV18
d_call: TRBD1
cdr3_aa: CASSPEVVGGSLNTEAFF

v_call: TRBV6-5
d_call: NA
cdr3_aa: CASSYSPGAKAEAFF

v_call: TRBV7-9
d_call: NA
cdr3_aa: CASSLSTDTQYF

v_call: TRBV18
d_call: NA
cdr3_aa: CASSPLPGHMRTDTQYF

v_call: TRBV18
d_call: NA
cdr3_aa: CASSPSYLASNTGELFF

v_call: TRBV7-6
d_call: TRBD2
cdr3_aa: CASSLTTREAGFSNEQFF

v_call: TRBV27
d_call: TRBD1
cdr3_aa: CASSFDRENGELFF

v_call: TRBV30
d_call: NA
cdr3_aa: CAWSLAAYNEQFF

v_call: TRBV10-3
d_call: TRBD1
cdr3_aa: CAISDRDRPPSITDTQYF

v_call: TRBV1
d_call: NA
cdr3_aa: CTSSQWPTGAPPF

v_call: TRBV28
d_call: NA
cdr3_aa: CASRPFGVGSTNEKLFF

v_call: TRBV7-6
d_call: NA
cdr3_aa: CASSLVRQETQYF

v_call: TRBV10-3
d_call: NA
cdr3_aa: CAISGAGLYGYTF

v_call: TRBV4-2
d_call: NA
cdr3_aa: CASSQPGSGYGYTF

v_call: TRBV3-1/TRBV3-2
d_call: NA
cdr3_aa: CASSQGRGGIVSGANVLTF

v_call: TRBV7-2
d_call: NA
cdr3_aa: CASSPRDGSGNTIYF

v_call: TRBV4-3
d_call: NA
cdr3_aa: CASSQDRLLGSPLHF

v_call: TRBV4-1
d_call: NA
cdr3_aa: CASSQDGRRANYGYTF

v_call: TRBV25-1
d_call: NA
cdr3_aa: CATCGRENTEAFF

v_call: TRBV29-1
d_call: NA
cdr3_aa: CSVQVSNTEAFF

v_call: TRBV19
d_call: NA
cdr3_aa: CASRLNTGELFF

v_call: TRBV27
d_call: NA
cdr3_aa: CASSLRGEGYEQYF

v_call: TRBV30
d_call: NA
cdr3_aa: CAWSRNWGNTEAFF

v_call: TRBV30
d_call: NA
cdr3_aa: CAWARGRNSNQPQHF

v_call: TRBV30
d_call: TRBD1
cdr3_aa: CAYNRGNLYEQYF

v_call: TRBV18
d_call: NA
cdr3_aa: CASSPTNSNQPQHF

v_call: TRBV4-2
d_call: NA
cdr3_aa: CASSQARGKEYEQYF

v_call: TRBV5-6
d_call: NA
cdr3_aa: CASSLRRGRRSDTQYF

v_call: TRBV11-2
d_call: TRBD1
cdr3_aa: CASSESGQGSPYEQYF

v_call: TRBV27
d_call: NA
cdr3_aa: CASSAQGVGQPQHF

v_call: TRBV2
d_call: TRBD1
cdr3_aa: CASSFTGAGGSPLHF

v_call: TRBV7-9
d_call: TRBD1
cdr3_aa: CASSMSNRGLLSGELFF

v_call: TRBV23-1
d_call: NA
cdr3_aa: CASSQSGHTNTEAFF

v_call: TRBV11-2
d_call: NA
cdr3_aa: CASSLDSTFQETQYF

v_call: TRBV5-1
d_call: TRBD1
cdr3_aa: CASSEGASNQPQHF

v_call: TRBV6-2/TRBV6-3
d_call: NA
cdr3_aa: CASSYIGETGELFF

v_call: TRBV3-1/TRBV3-2
d_call: TRBD2
cdr3_aa: CASIPHPSGGPSYNEQFF

v_call: TRBV4-3
d_call: TRBD2
cdr3_aa: CASSHTGTSDLFHEQFF

v_call: TRBV6-5
d_call: NA
cdr3_aa: CASFSPYTQYF

v_call: TRBV7-2
d_call: TRBD1
cdr3_aa: CASRTGGGDTQYF

v_call: TRBV30
d_call: NA
cdr3_aa: CAWSIQVLTGNTIYF

v_call: TRBV4-3
d_call: NA
cdr3_aa: CASSQAWSLFTEQYF

v_call: TRBV7-9
d_call: NA
cdr3_aa: CASSLGGAYEKLFF

v_call: TRBV5-4
d_call: NA
cdr3_aa: CASSLETDAYEQYF

v_call: TRBV6-5
d_call: NA
cdr3_aa: CASSYSSARNYGYTF

v_call: TRBV2
d_call: TRBD2
cdr3_aa: CASSSLAANTGELFF

v_call: TRBV30
d_call: NA
cdr3_aa: CAWSPRGGEQFF

v_call: TRBV21-1
d_call: NA
cdr3_aa: CASSSLHGVCQNSPLHF